One sample yielded the 7 T cell receptor beta chains listed below, sequenced in a study of shared clonotypes between healthy human individuals. TCRdb keeps only in-frame clones here, not all; method: immunoSEQ multiplex PCR. The repertoire holds about 1.1 million clones, with around 78% as singletons. Sequencing was performed on memory CD4+ T cells from PBMCs. Noted subset: CD45RA-negative fraction. These receptors were collected from a young man in good health. Some clones in this sample may be carry-over from other donors' samples.

This clone occurred a few times. This chain links TRBV7-3 with TRBJ2-3, with TRBD1 identical over 7 bases. Trimming removed 2 bases from V and 11 bases from J; junction bases left unmatched: 7. CDR1 and CDR2 from the germline V gene are SGHTA and FQGTGA. CDR3 length equals 13 residues. The DNA of the CDR3 is TGTGCCAGCAGCTTAGGGCCCCAGGGGGAGCAGTATTTT. Translation gives CASSLGPQGEQYF.

The chain joins TRBV18 to TRBJ2-1; 7 bases are a match to TRBD2. CDR1 KGHSH and CDR2 LQKENI come from the germline V gene. The J segment lost 5 bases and the V segment lost 6 bases, leaving 13 bases of the junction unmatched. The CDR3 is 16 amino acids. CDR3: CASSPSASGRHNEQFF. The CDR3 DNA is TGTGCCAGCTCCCCCTCAGCTAGCGGTCGCCACAATGAGCAGTTCTTC.

V is TRBV21-1 and J is TRBJ2-2. TRBV21-1 is a listed pseudogene. The CDR3 loop spans 16 amino acids. The CDR3 region is CASSKAKGLSTGELFF. CDR3 in DNA: TGTGCCAGCAGCAAAGCAAAGGGCCTGAGCACCGGGGAGCTGTTTTTT.

The rearrangement joins TRBV11-2 to TRBJ2-7, with TRBD2 as a possible D gene (6 bases). The CDR3 is 15 residues long. Trimming stripped 4 bases from V and 0 bases from J, with 13 bases between. CDR1 and CDR2 from the germline V gene are SGHAT and FQNNGV. The CDR3 DNA reads as TGTGCCAGCAGCTCCATCGACGGGGGCTCCTACGAGCAGTACTTC. Its translation is CASSSIDGGSYEQYF.

The chain employs TRBV20-1 and TRBJ2-3; D may be TRBD1 (5 bases). CDR3 length: 10 amino acids. V shed 3 bases and J shed 15 bases, with 13 bases lying between them. Germline assignment: CDR1 DFQATT and CDR2 SNEGSKA (reference sequence). The CDR3 is CSARGPPIYF. CDR3 DNA sequence: TGCAGTGCTAGGGGGCCCCCGATCTATTTT.

This chain connects TRBV2 to TRBJ2-3; TRBD1 aligns across 9 bases. The V segment lost 8 bases and the J segment 6 bases; nucleotides outside the gene matches: 15. CDR1 and CDR2 from the germline V gene are SNHLY and FYNNEI. This CDR3 comprises 16 residues. Written as DNA, the CDR3 is TGTGCCAGCCGCCGAGGACAGGGGCGCTTTGGGGATACGCAGTATTTT. Its translation is CASRRGQGRFGDTQYF. The entire variable domain, with the rest obtained from reference TRBV2 and TRBJ2-3, is as follows: EPEVTQTPSHQVTQMGQEVILRCVPISNHLYFYWYRQILGQKVEFLVSFYNNEISEKSEIFDDQFSVERPDGSNFTLKIRSTKLEDSAMYFCASRRGQGRFGDTQYFGPGTRLTVL.

The chain recombines TRBV4-1 with TRBJ2-2; D not certain. V was pared by 3 bases and J by 5 bases, with 19 bases between. CDR1 and CDR2 from the germline V gene are MGHRA and YSYEKL. This CDR3 is built from 17 residues. CDR3 sequence reads: CASSQWQPRVITGELFF. Here the CDR3 DNA reads TGCGCCAGCAGCCAGTGGCAGCCGCGAGTAATAACCGGGGAGCTGTTTTTT.